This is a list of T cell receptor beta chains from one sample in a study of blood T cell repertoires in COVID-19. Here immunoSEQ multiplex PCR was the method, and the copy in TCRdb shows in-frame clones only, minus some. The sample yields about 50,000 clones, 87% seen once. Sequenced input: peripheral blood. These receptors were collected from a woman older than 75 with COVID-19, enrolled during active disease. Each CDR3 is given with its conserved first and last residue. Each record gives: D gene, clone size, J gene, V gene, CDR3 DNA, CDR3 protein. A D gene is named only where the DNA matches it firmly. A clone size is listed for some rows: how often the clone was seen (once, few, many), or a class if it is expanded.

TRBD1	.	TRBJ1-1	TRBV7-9	TGTGCCAGCAATCGACAGGGAAATAAGAACACTGAAGCTTTCTTT	CASNRQGNKNTEAFF
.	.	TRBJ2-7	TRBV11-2	TGTGCCAGCAGCTTGTGGGGGGACAGCTCCTACGAGCAGTACTTC	CASSLWGDSSYEQYF
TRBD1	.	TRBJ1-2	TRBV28	TGTGCCAGCAGAGAGACAGGGGGTGGCTATGGCTACACCTTC	CASRETGGGYGYTF
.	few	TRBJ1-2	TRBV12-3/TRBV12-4	TGTGCCAGCAGAAACCAGGGGAACTATGGCTACACCTTC	CASRNQGNYGYTF
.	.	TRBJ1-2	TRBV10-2	TGCGCCAGCAGTGTTGGTCAGGCAACCTTTGGCTACACCTTC	CASSVGQATFGYTF
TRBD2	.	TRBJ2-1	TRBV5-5	TGTGCCAGCAGCTTAGGGCCCGGACTAGCAATAGGGAATGAGCAGTTCTTC	CASSLGPGLAIGNEQFF
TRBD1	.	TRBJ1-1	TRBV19	TGTGCCAGTAGTGAAAGGGGCAGGGGGATCACTGAAGCTTTCTTT	CASSERGRGITEAFF
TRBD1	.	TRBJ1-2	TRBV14	TGTGCCAGCAGCCTAGGACAGGGGAGGATCTATGGCCACACCTTC	CASSLGQGRIYGHTF
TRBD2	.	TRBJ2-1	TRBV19	TGTGCCAGTAGTATTTGGGGCGGCGAGCGGGGAGCCTACAATGAGCAGTTCTTC	CASSIWGGERGAYNEQFF
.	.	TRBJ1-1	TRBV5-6	TGTGCCAGCAGCTTGGCGGTCAGGGAGAACACTGAAGCTTTCTTT	CASSLAVRENTEAFF
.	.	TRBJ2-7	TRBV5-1	TGCGCCAGCAGCATACAAACAGGGTCGGCCGAGCAGTACTTC	CASSIQTGSAEQYF